Each of the 10 T cell receptor beta chains below was sequenced from the same sample in a study of OX40 agonist ivuxolimab in advanced cancers. Clones were sequenced by immunoSEQ multiplex PCR, and TCRdb holds only the in-frame ones, with some missing. The table has around 30,000 clones, roughly 84% seen once; the top ten hold about 20%. Sequenced material: CD4+ or CD8+ T cells sorted from blood, taken in a trial of the OX40 agonist ivuxolimab. The source of these receptors is an adult with an advanced solid tumor such as melanoma, head and neck, liver or kidney cancer.

The chain employs TRBV7-6 and TRBJ1-1, with 8 bases aligning to TRBD1. The CDR3 is 16 residues long. With 5 bases clipped from V and 4 bases from J, the junction kept 12 bases outside the gene matches. Germline V gene sequence: CDR1 SGHVS, CDR2 FNYEAQ. CDR3 coding DNA: TGTGCCAGCAGCCCTGTGGCAGGGGGCGCGAGCACTGAAGCTTTCTTT. This sequence encodes CASSPVAGGASTEAFF.

The CDR3 loop is CASSFGQGADTQYF. CDR3 nucleotides: TGTGCCAGCAGCTTTGGGCAGGGTGCAGATACGCAGTATTTT. The chain carries TRBV5-6 and TRBJ2-3; possible D gene TRBD1, 5 bases. Germline V CDR1 and CDR2: SGHDT, YYEEEE. V lost 2 bases to trimming and J lost 4 bases, with 11 bases between them. The CDR3 has 14 amino acids.

This chain uses TRBV30 with TRBJ2-7, with a possible D match to TRBD2 (6 bases). V was clipped by 1 base and J by 3 bases, with 16 bases between them. CDR1 and CDR2 from the germline V gene are GTSNPN and SVGIG (reference sequence). The CDR3 contains 15 residues. This CDR3 reads CAWSGASVIFYEQYF. CDR3 sequence (DNA): TGTGCCTGGAGTGGGGCTAGCGTGATATTCTACGAGCAGTACTTC.

This clone occurred once. This sequence joins TRBV10-2 and TRBJ2-4, with 9 bases that match TRBD1. CDR3 size: 13 residues. V was clipped by 4 bases and J by 7 bases; unmatched bases: 2. Germline CDR1 is WSHSY and CDR2 is SAAADI. The CDR3 DNA sequence: TGCGCCAGCAGTGGAGGACAGGGGAACATTCAGTACTTC. It encodes CASSGGQGNIQYF.

The V gene is TRBV27, the J gene TRBJ2-7; TRBD1 matches 7 bases. The V gene's germline CDR1 is MNHEY and CDR2 SMNVEV (reference sequence). The CDR3 consists of 13 residues. J was trimmed by 9 bases and V by 4 bases; bases with no gene match: 9. The CDR3 region is CASSSGGSLRQYF. Written as DNA, the CDR3 is TGTGCCAGCAGTTCAGGGGGTAGTTTAAGGCAGTACTTC.

The rearrangement joins TRBV6-1 to TRBJ1-1, with D tentatively TRBD1 (5 bases). This CDR3 region has 10 residues. Germline-derived CDR1 and CDR2 are MNHNS and SASEGT. The CDR3 protein is CGLGDTEAFF. For the CDR3, the DNA is TGTGGCTTGGGGGACACTGAAGCTTTCTTT.

This rearrangement joins TRBV4-1 to TRBJ1-1; perhaps TRBD1 as D (5 bases). This CDR3 spans 14 amino acids. Germline CDR1 and CDR2: MGHRA and YSYEKL. The V gene lost 1 base and the J gene lost 5 bases, with 11 bases spanning the gap. CDR3 in amino acids: CASSQVRQKTEAFF. The CDR3 coding sequence is TGCGCCAGCAGCCAAGTCCGACAGAAGACTGAAGCTTTCTTT.

The J gene is TRBJ2-7, the V gene TRBV5-5, with 8 bases fitting TRBD1. This CDR3 region has 14 residues. Germline CDR1 SGHKS, CDR2 YYEKEE (reference sequence). V shed 4 bases and J 2 bases; nucleotides not matched to a gene: 5. The CDR3 loop is CASSAGTGPYEQYF. The CDR3 DNA sequence: TGTGCCAGCAGCGCCGGGACAGGACCCTACGAGCAGTACTTC.

This sequence joins TRBV5-6 and TRBJ2-1, with D maybe TRBD1 (6 bases). CDR1 and CDR2 from the germline V gene are SGHDT and YYEEEE. The CDR3 length is 16 residues. The germline V and J ends were trimmed by 0 bases and 0 bases, with 10 bases remaining between them. The CDR3 loop is CASSLAGQSSYNEQFF. In DNA, the CDR3 is TGTGCCAGCAGCTTGGCAGGACAGAGCTCCTACAATGAGCAGTTCTTC.

This clone was seen once. The chain employs TRBV19 and TRBJ1-5, with TRBD1 identical over 9 bases. V shed 9 bases, J shed 9 bases, and the junction held 18 bases outside the gene matches. Germline assignment: CDR1 LNHDA and CDR2 SQIVND (reference sequence). This CDR3 contains 16 residues. The CDR3 is CASELLPGQGLSPQHF. The CDR3 DNA reads as TGTGCCAGCGAACTTCTTCCGGGACAGGGTTTATCGCCCCAGCATTTT.